These T cell receptor beta chains were read from a single sample in a study of T cells after yellow fever vaccination. TCRdb re-derived calls from the 5' RACE reads in MiXCR, one entry per CDR3 protein. The sample includes some 250,000 distinct CDR3 sequences, over 3% of them seen just once. The sequencing used PBMCs, collected 15 days after the yellow fever booster vaccination. All receptors derive from a man between 18 and 35 years old who received the YFV17D yellow fever vaccine. The conserved cysteine and the conserved F or W are not part of the CDR3 here. A D gene is named only where the DNA matches it firmly.

j_call v_call cdr3_length d_call cdr3_aa
TRBJ2-1 TRBV5-1 14 . ASSSGPPSSYNEQF
TRBJ1-1 TRBV20-1 12 . SASIRGEGTEAF
TRBJ1-6 TRBV7-9 11 . ASSLDRDRPLH
TRBJ1-6 TRBV19 12 TRBD1 ASSRFQGATPLH
TRBJ2-3 TRBV18 13 . ASSPSTILRDTQY
TRBJ1-1 TRBV4-1 12 . ASSQESGRTEAF
TRBJ2-4 TRBV5-5 13 . ASSLDPGSKNIQY
TRBJ2-3 TRBV24-1 12 . ATSAGGSTDTQY
TRBJ1-1 TRBV5-1 12 . ASSYQSDNTEAF
TRBJ2-1 TRBV3-1 15 . ASSHTGGQGAYNEQF
TRBJ1-1 TRBV11-1 11 . ASSLGAVLEAF
TRBJ2-2 TRBV5-4 14 . ASSLLGRGDTGELF
TRBJ2-1 TRBV5-1 11 . ASSPLGGNEQF